One sample yielded the 5 T cell receptor beta chains listed below, sequenced in a study of blood T cell repertoires in COVID-19. Sequencing used immunoSEQ multiplex PCR; TCRdb keeps in-frame clones, though not all of them. The table shows approximately 200,000 clones, with nearly 90% occurring only once. Input material: PBMCs or T cells enriched from blood (not recorded which). These receptors were collected from a man aged 30 to 45 who had recovered from COVID-19.

The gene calls are TRBV19 and TRBJ1-2; tentatively, D is TRBD1 (6 bases). V dropped 5 bases and J dropped 7 bases, with 14 bases sitting between them. CDR1 is LNHDA and CDR2 is SQIVND in the germline V gene (reference sequence). CDR3 length: 13 residues. CDR3 protein: CASSSTGIGGYTF. The CDR3 DNA follows: TGTGCCAGTAGTTCTACAGGGATAGGTGGCTACACCTTC.

The CDR3, as DNA: TGTGCCAGCAGTTACTCAGAGATTAGAGAGTATGGCTACACCTTC. Encoded protein: CASSYSEIREYGYTF. The gene calls are TRBV6-6 and TRBJ1-2; D not resolved. Looked up from germline, CDR1 is MNHNY and CDR2 is SVGAGI (reference sequence). Trimming left V 0 bases short and J 5 bases short, with 13 bases between. The CDR3 is 15 amino acids.

This chain connects TRBV5-6 to TRBJ2-7; 8 bases fit TRBD2. The CDR3 covers 15 residues. With 4 bases clipped from V and 3 bases from J, the junction kept 9 bases outside the gene matches. Germline values: CDR1 SGHDT, CDR2 YYEEEE. The CDR3, as DNA: TGTGCCAGCAGCCGGACTAGCAGCGGCAACTACGAGCAGTACTTC. Translated, it gives CASSRTSSGNYEQYF.

This clone was seen a few times. The genes are TRBV6-1 and TRBJ2-7; D is possibly TRBD1 (6 bases). Germline-derived CDR1 and CDR2 are MNHNS and SASEGT. The CDR3 is 15 amino acids. The ends were cut back, 2 bases at V and 2 bases at J, with 13 bases in the middle. This CDR3 reads CASSEPQGYPYEQYF. In nucleotides, the CDR3 is TGTGCCAGCAGTGAACCCCAGGGGTATCCCTACGAGCAGTACTTC.

J is TRBJ2-7 and V is TRBV13; 7 bases agree with TRBD1. The V segment lost 5 bases and the J segment 6 bases; nucleotides outside the gene matches: 13. The CDR3 has 15 amino acids. Looked up from germline, CDR1 is PRHDT and CDR2 is FYEKMQ (reference sequence). The chain's CDR3 is CASSAQGEQPSEQYF. CDR3 coding DNA: TGTGCCAGCAGCGCCCAGGGGGAACAGCCTTCCGAGCAGTACTTC.